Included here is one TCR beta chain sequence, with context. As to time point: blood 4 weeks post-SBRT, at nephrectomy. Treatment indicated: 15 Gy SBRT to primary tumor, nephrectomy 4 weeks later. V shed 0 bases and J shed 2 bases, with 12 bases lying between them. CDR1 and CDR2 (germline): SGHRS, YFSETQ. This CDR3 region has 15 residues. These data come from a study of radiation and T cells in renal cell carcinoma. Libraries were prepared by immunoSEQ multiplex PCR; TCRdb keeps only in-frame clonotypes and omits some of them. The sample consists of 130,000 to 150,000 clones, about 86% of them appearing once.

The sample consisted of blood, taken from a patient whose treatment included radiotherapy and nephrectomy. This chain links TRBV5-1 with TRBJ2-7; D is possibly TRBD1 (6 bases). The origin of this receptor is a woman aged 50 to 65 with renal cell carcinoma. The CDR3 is CASSLETGRTYEQYF. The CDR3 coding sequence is TGCGCCAGCAGCTTGGAGACAGGTCGCACCTACGAGCAGTACTTC.